A single sample gave rise to the 17 T cell receptor beta chains below, sequenced in a study of control samples from healthy donors and cancer patients. The protocol was immunoSEQ multiplex PCR, while the TCRdb copy is restricted to in-frame clones and leaves out a portion. The table includes 140,000 to 150,000 clones, 93% detected once. Source material: blood. The receptors originated from a man aged 18 to 30 in good health.

This chain connects TRBV5-1 to TRBJ2-1; TRBD2 aligns across 7 bases. The CDR3 is 15 residues long. V shed 4 bases, J shed 6 bases, and the junction held 10 bases outside the gene matches. Germline V gene lookup returns CDR1 SGHRS and CDR2 YFSETQ. This CDR3 reads CASSMISGVGNEQFF. CDR3 bases: TGCGCCAGCAGCATGATCAGCGGGGTGGGCAATGAGCAGTTCTTC.

This chain uses TRBV4-1 with TRBJ2-7; possibly TRBD1 for D (6 bases). The V gene lost 4 bases and the J gene lost 4 bases, with 17 bases spanning the gap. Germline lookup yields CDR1 MGHRA and CDR2 YSYEKL. The CDR3 runs to 15 residues. For the CDR3, the DNA is TGCGCCAGCAGCCGACAGGCGGTTCCAATATACGAGCAGTACTTC. Its translation is CASSRQAVPIYEQYF.

The count of this clone is one. The chain links TRBV4-1 to TRBJ1-4; perhaps TRBD1 as D (5 bases). CDR3 length equals 15 residues. Germline lookup yields CDR1 MGHRA and CDR2 YSYEKL. Trimming pared 2 bases from V and 5 bases from J, leaving 12 bases between. CDR3 loop: CASSQPRRVNEKLFF. The CDR3 nucleotides read TGCGCCAGCAGCCAACCCCGCAGGGTGAATGAAAAACTGTTTTTT.

The genes are TRBV27 and TRBJ2-3, with D possibly being TRBD2 (6 bases). The CDR3 covers 15 residues. In germline, CDR1 is MNHEY, CDR2 SMNVEV (reference sequence). Trimming pared 7 bases from V and 0 bases from J, leaving 14 bases between. The CDR3 protein is CASTFGGRSTDTQYF. CDR3 in DNA: TGTGCCAGCACTTTTGGAGGGAGGAGCACAGATACGCAGTATTTT.

The chain links TRBV28 to TRBJ1-2; a possible D gene is TRBD1 (6 bases). With 3 bases removed from V and 12 bases from J, the gap between germline ends came to 14 bases. This CDR3 has 12 amino acids. The germline V gene has CDR1 MDHEN and CDR2 SYDVKM. The CDR3 DNA follows: TGTGCCAGCAGTTTGGAGCGGACAGATCACACCTTC. Its translation: CASSLERTDHTF.

This chain links TRBV12-3 or TRBV12-4 with TRBJ1-4; no definite D call. The V end was cut by 4 bases, the J end by 10 bases, with 13 bases between. The CDR3 has 13 residues. The CDR3 sequence: CASSSPRNGKLFF. CDR3 in DNA: TGTGCCAGCAGTTCCCCCCGCAACGGAAAACTGTTTTTT.

V usage is TRBV15 and J usage is TRBJ1-5; TRBD1 aligns across 10 bases. CDR1 and CDR2 from the germline V gene are LNHNV and YYDKDF (reference sequence). CDR3 length: 15 amino acids. V shed 5 bases, J shed 6 bases, and the junction held 7 bases outside the gene matches. CDR3 region: CATSVDRGRLQPQHF. The CDR3 nucleotides read TGTGCCACCAGCGTAGACAGGGGGCGGCTTCAGCCCCAGCATTTT.

J is TRBJ1-1 and V is TRBV28; D is possibly TRBD1 (5 bases). V lost 11 bases, J lost 4 bases, and 23 bases lay in between. The CDR3 is 15 residues long. Germline V gene data show CDR1 as MDHEN and CDR2 as SYDVKM. The CDR3 DNA reads as TGTGCCGCAAATCCCAATCCGGGGGAGGGCACTGAAGCTTTCTTT. Protein product: CAANPNPGEGTEAFF.

The V gene is TRBV28, the J gene TRBJ2-1; 13 bases are a match to TRBD2. V lost 6 bases to trimming and J lost 2 bases; unmatched junction nucleotides: 4. Per germline, CDR1 MDHEN and CDR2 SYDVKM. This CDR3 has 16 amino acids. The CDR3 is CASRSTSGRTYNEQFF. CDR3 DNA sequence: TGTGCCAGCAGATCGACTAGCGGGAGGACCTACAATGAGCAGTTCTTC.

The chain links TRBV15 to TRBJ1-5; D is ambiguous. Germline V gene sequence: CDR1 LNHNV, CDR2 YYDKDF (reference sequence). V lost 5 bases and J 6 bases, leaving 11 bases between the germline ends. This CDR3 is 13 amino acids long. The CDR3 is CATSPHAGQPQHF. CDR3 nucleotide sequence: TGTGCCACCAGCCCACATGCGGGTCAGCCCCAGCATTTT.

This chain joins TRBV5-1 and TRBJ2-2, with D tentatively TRBD1 or TRBD2 (5 bases each). The CDR3 totals 14 residues. V dropped 3 bases and J dropped 1 base, with 7 bases sitting between them. Germline V gives CDR1 SGHRS, CDR2 YFSETQ. Here the CDR3 reads CASSWGRNTGELFF. As DNA, the CDR3 is TGCGCCAGCAGCTGGGGACGGAACACCGGGGAGCTGTTTTTT.

The genes are TRBV6-4 and TRBJ1-1; 7 nucleotides line up with TRBD1. The trim removed 7 bases at V and 3 bases at J, leaving 5 bases unmatched. The CDR3 extends over 13 amino acids. Germline lookup yields CDR1 MRHNA and CDR2 SNTAGT. The CDR3 region is CASKEQGYTEAFF. The CDR3 coding sequence is TGTGCCAGCAAAGAACAGGGGTACACTGAAGCTTTCTTT.

This clone was detected once. This rearrangement joins TRBV5-8 to TRBJ1-3; maybe TRBD1 (5 bases). This CDR3 spans 15 amino acids. Per the germline V gene, CDR1 is SGHTS and CDR2 is YDEGEE. V dropped 4 bases and J dropped 6 bases, with 17 bases sitting between them. In nucleotides, the CDR3 is TGTGCCAGCAGCCTAACCCCCCAGGGCAAAAACACCATATATTTT. Its protein product is CASSLTPQGKNTIYF. The whole variable domain, remainder taken from reference TRBV5-8 and TRBJ1-3, is EAGVTQSPTHLIKTRGQQATLRCSPISGHTSVYWYQQALGLGLQFLLWYDEGEERNRGNFPPRFSGRQFPNYSSELNVNALELEDSALYLCASSLTPQGKNTIYFGEGSWLTVV.

J is TRBJ2-7 and V is TRBV9; the D is unclear. This CDR3 has 14 amino acids. V lost 0 bases and J 6 bases, leaving 13 bases between the germline ends. Per the germline V gene, CDR1 is SGDLS and CDR2 is YYNGEE. The CDR3 coding sequence is TGTGCCAGCAGCGTAGAGGGATCCCGCGGCGAGCAGTACTTC. Translated: CASSVEGSRGEQYF.

The chain recombines TRBV5-1 with TRBJ2-5; tentative D call: TRBD1 (8 bases). Germline V gene lookup returns CDR1 SGHRS and CDR2 YFSETQ. The CDR3 totals 16 residues. The V gene lost 2 bases and the J gene lost 1 base, with 15 bases spanning the gap. Here the CDR3 reads CASSLNRGRAQETQYF. The DNA of the CDR3 is TGCGCCAGCAGCTTAAACAGGGGGAGGGCCCAAGAGACCCAGTACTTC.

The genes are TRBV2 and TRBJ1-1; D is possibly TRBD1 (5 bases). The germline gives CDR1 SNHLY, CDR2 FYNNEI. CDR3 size: 14 residues. V lost 10 bases to trimming and J lost 5 bases, with 20 bases between them. This chain's CDR3 is CATQRGTLETEAFF. The CDR3 region has the DNA TGTGCCACCCAAAGGGGTACCTTGGAGACTGAAGCTTTCTTT.

The chain recombines TRBV13 with TRBJ1-4; D not resolved. The germline V gene has CDR1 PRHDT and CDR2 FYEKMQ (reference sequence). The V gene lost 5 bases and the J gene lost 1 base, with 11 bases spanning the gap. There are 15 residues in the CDR3. The CDR3 sequence is CASSLDLGTNEKLFF. The CDR3 coding sequence is TGTGCCAGCAGCCTCGACCTGGGAACTAATGAAAAACTGTTTTTT.